This passage covers 8 T cell receptor beta chains from one sample sequenced in a study of post-analysis software for immune sequencing data. General study results and limits: Controls showed lower frequencies than patients for five TRBV segments, and TRBV5-6, TRBV5-1 and TRBV20-1 were among these.

Included in the TCR beta cDNA libraries were unique molecular identifiers. TCRdb reanalysed the PCR reads using MiXCR and keeps one entry per CDR3 protein. This table has hundreds of thousands of distinct CDR3 sequences, approximately 46% appearing once. Their antigen targets remain unknown. The material sequenced was blood. The receptors were gathered from a girl aged 5-17 years with multiple sclerosis.

This clonotype has just one count. The junction differs from germline at one of its ends, possibly a read error. This sequence joins TRBV29-1 and TRBJ2-1; D gene uncertain. Germline CDR1 is SQVTM and CDR2 is ANQGSEA. The CDR3 covers 13 residues. The CDR3 region is CSSAPMNKDERFF. The DNA for the CDR3 is TGCAGCTCCGCCCCGATGAACAAGGATGAGCGGTTCTTC.

J is TRBJ2-4 and V is TRBV20-1, with D unresolved. The CDR3 runs 15 residues. The germline V gene encodes CDR1 DFQATT and CDR2 SNEGSKA (reference sequence). Between the trimmed V and J ends, which lost 0 bases and 2 bases, there was a span of 11 bases. The CDR3 sequence: CSARDAQVPKNIQYF. In DNA, the CDR3 is TGCAGTGCTAGAGACGCTCAAGTACCCAAAAACATTCAGTACTTC.

There are a few counts of this clonotype. The chain joins TRBV4-2 to TRBJ2-5; D could derive from TRBD1 or TRBD2 (6 bases each). The DNA matches TRBJ2-7 better at its end, which makes the J call doubtful. This CDR3 comprises 17 residues. The germline V gene has CDR1 LGHNA and CDR2 YNFKEQ. For the CDR3, the DNA is TGTGCCAGCAGCCAAGATAACCAGGGGTGGGGGGACAACGAGCAGTACTTC. This sequence encodes CASSQDNQGWGDNEQYF.

This clonotype was found a few times. The chain recombines TRBV6-6 with TRBJ2-1; possible D gene TRBD1, 6 bases. Trimming stripped 8 bases from V and 2 bases from J, with 13 bases between. This CDR3 has 14 amino acids. CDR1 and CDR2 from the germline V gene are MNHNY and SVGAGI (reference sequence). For the CDR3, the DNA is TGTGCCAGCCGAGGGGGAACTCCCTACAATGAGCAGTTCTTC. Its protein product is CASRGGTPYNEQFF.

This clonotype was detected a few times. The chain employs TRBV6-1 and TRBJ2-5; maybe TRBD2 (6 bases). The CDR3 has 15 residues. Trimming pared 1 base from V and 11 bases from J, leaving 20 bases between. CDR1 and CDR2 (germline): MNHNS, SASEGT. CDR3 loop: CASSEVAELQGEQYF. Here the CDR3 DNA reads TGTGCCAGCAGTGAAGTAGCGGAGCTTCAAGGGGAGCAGTACTTC.

This chain uses TRBV3-1 with TRBJ2-7; 9 nucleotides match TRBD1. The CDR3 loop spans 15 amino acids. Germline loops: CDR1 LGHDT, CDR2 YNNKEL (reference sequence). After removal of 1 base from V and 5 bases from J, the junction contained 6 bases not matched to a gene. The CDR3 spells CASSQGGDRENEQYF. The CDR3 DNA reads as TGTGCCAGCAGCCAAGGAGGGGACAGGGAAAACGAGCAGTACTTC.

This clonotype was seen only a few times. The chain is built from TRBV25-1 and TRBJ2-7, with TRBD1 as a possible D gene (6 bases). Germline V CDR1 and CDR2: MGHDK, SYGVNS. The CDR3 loop spans 15 amino acids. With 2 bases removed from V and 3 bases from J, the gap between germline ends came to 14 bases. The CDR3 loop is CASSERGSGLYEQYF. CDR3 DNA sequence: TGTGCCAGCAGTGAAAGGGGGTCCGGGCTCTACGAGCAGTACTTC.

The V call is TRBV9, the J call TRBJ1-5; unclear D gene. V gave up 0 bases and J gave up 1 base, with 5 bases separating them. The CDR3 is 14 residues long. CDR1 SGDLS and CDR2 YYNGEE come from the germline V gene. The CDR3 loop is CASSVGTSNQPQHF. In DNA, the CDR3 is TGTGCCAGCAGCGTAGGGACGAGCAATCAGCCCCAGCATTTT.